The clone carrying this TCR beta chain was picked up a small number of times. Its antigen remains unknown. Germline V gene data show CDR1 as SNHLY and CDR2 as FYNNEI. The CDR3 is made up of 14 amino acids. Trimming at V came to 7 bases and at J to 5 bases, leaving 4 bases not matched to a gene. A TCRbeta library incorporating unique molecular identifiers was prepared. TCRdb ran MiXCR on the PCR reads and lists one entry per CDR3 protein. The sample records approximately 1,000,000 distinct CDR3 sequences, roughly 29% being singletons. This sample was included in a study of T-cell reconstitution after alpha-beta-depleted transplantation in children. Study conclusions and caveats: One year post-transplant, T-cell counts and diversity were largely derived from T cells produced anew. Surviving recipient T cells and intrathymic progenitors accounted for some patients' high TCRbeta diversity at day 60. Reportedly, alpha-beta T cells present about two months post-transplant originated from several hundred expanded clones of graft origin.

This chain uses TRBV2 with TRBJ2-1, with 11 bases identical to TRBD2. This clonotype originated in a boy younger than two who had a stem cell transplant for SCID, so the T cells may come from the graft donor. This specimen consisted of PBMCs, mostly from graft donor cells, obtained 360 days after TCRalphabeta/CD19-depleted stem cell transplant. CDR3 nucleotide sequence: TGTGCCAGCATCGTAGCGGGGGGGCACAATGAGCAGTTCTTC. Translation gives CASIVAGGHNEQFF.